The 10 T cell receptor beta chains listed next were all sequenced from one sample in a study of T cell clonotyping in hematopoietic cell transplantation. Indicated time point: recipient sample about 28 days before transplant, after cytoreduction. Clones were sequenced by immunoSEQ multiplex PCR, and TCRdb holds only the in-frame ones, with some missing. In the table there are some 76,000 clones, less than 96% of which are singletons. The sample in question was peripheral blood mononuclear cells, obtained before stem cell transplant. These receptors were collected from a woman aged 45-59 years with acute myeloid leukemia. Some clones in this sample may be carry-over from other donors' samples.

The rearrangement links TRBV9 to TRBJ2-1; tentatively, D is TRBD1 (6 bases). Germline loops: CDR1 SGDLS, CDR2 YYNGEE. Between the trimmed V and J ends, which lost 2 bases and 0 bases, there was a span of 9 bases. The length of the CDR3 is 15 residues. CDR3 in DNA: TGTGCCAGCAGCGTCCGGGACATCTCCTACAATGAGCAGTTCTTC. Protein: CASSVRDISYNEQFF.

The chain uses TRBV6-5 and TRBJ1-2; D not certain. V was cut by 6 bases and J by 7 bases, with 21 bases left in between. Germline values: CDR1 MNHEY, CDR2 SVGAGI. This CDR3 has 15 residues. The CDR3 bases are TGTGCCAGCAGGATTGACTACACCGGAAGGAGTGGCTACACCTTC. This codes for CASRIDYTGRSGYTF.

The rearrangement joins TRBV6-6 to TRBJ1-6, with no clear D. V was clipped by 1 base and J by 11 bases, with 9 bases between them. The CDR3 loop spans 13 amino acids. Germline V lookup: CDR1 MNHNY, CDR2 SVGAGI (reference sequence). As DNA, the CDR3 is TGTGCCAGCAGTTACTTAAAGGAAACACCCCTCCACTTT. It codes for CASSYLKETPLHF.

The chain has TRBV30 and TRBJ1-1; TRBD1 aligns across 8 bases. Germline values: CDR1 GTSNPN, CDR2 SVGIG (reference sequence). This CDR3 has 12 amino acids. J was trimmed by 11 bases and V by 3 bases; bases with no gene match: 8. The CDR3 protein is CAWRTGQGPAFF. CDR3 nucleotide sequence: TGTGCCTGGAGGACAGGACAGGGACCCGCTTTCTTT. Full variable domain (missing parts from reference TRBV30 and TRBJ1-1): SQTIHQWPATLVQPVGSPLSLECTVEGTSNPNLYWYRQAAGRGLQLLFYSVGIGQISSEVPQNLSASRPQDRQFILSSKKLLLSDSGFYLCAWRTGQGPAFFGQGTRLTVV.

This rearrangement joins TRBV5-8 to TRBJ1-5; a possible D gene is TRBD1 (5 bases). V lost 4 bases to trimming and J lost 4 bases, with 15 bases between them. Germline CDR1 is SGHTS and CDR2 is YDEGEE. This CDR3 contains 15 residues. In DNA form, the CDR3 reads TGTGCCAGCAGCCCCAGCGGAGGGACTAATCAGCCCCAGCATTTT. Translating gives CASSPSGGTNQPQHF.

The V and J genes are TRBV10-3 and TRBJ1-5; TRBD1 agrees at 9 bases. This CDR3 region has 16 residues. Germline V gene data show CDR1 as ENHRY and CDR2 as SYGVKD. V was pared by 0 bases and J by 9 bases, with 9 bases of the junction left unmatched. CDR3 amino acids: CAISESRQGGYRPQHF. CDR3 nucleotides: TGTGCCATCAGTGAGTCAAGACAGGGGGGTTATCGGCCCCAGCATTTT.

The chain recombines TRBV5-1 with TRBJ1-6; D uncertain. The CDR3 extends over 15 amino acids. V lost 2 bases and J 5 bases, leaving 11 bases between the germline ends. Germline CDR1 reads SGHRS; CDR2 reads YFSETQ. For the CDR3, the DNA is TGCGCCAGCAGCTTATTCGCCCGGGATAATTCACCCCTCCACTTT. Protein: CASSLFARDNSPLHF.

The gene calls are TRBV2 and TRBJ2-1, with a possible D match to TRBD1 (6 bases). V was pared by 4 bases and J by 6 bases, with 13 bases between. Germline loops: CDR1 SNHLY, CDR2 FYNNEI. This CDR3 is built from 14 residues. The CDR3 bases are TGTGCCAGCAGTGTTCTCCAGGGGTCCAATGAGCAGTTCTTC. This codes for CASSVLQGSNEQFF. Together with reference TRBV2 and TRBJ2-1, the CDR3 gives the full variable domain: EPEVTQTPSHQVTQMGQEVILRCVPISNHLYFYWYRQILGQKVEFLVSFYNNEISEKSEIFDDQFSVERPDGSNFTLKIRSTKLEDSAMYFCASSVLQGSNEQFFGPGTRLTVL.

The J gene is TRBJ2-3, the V gene TRBV7-6; the D gene is possibly TRBD2 (5 bases). The CDR3 sequence is 15 residues long. Germline V gene data show CDR1 as SGHVS and CDR2 as FNYEAQ. V lost 2 bases and J lost 2, with 11 bases in between. CDR3 nucleotide sequence: TGTGCCAGCAGCTTATATCCTAGCCTCACAGATACGCAGTATTTT. Protein product: CASSLYPSLTDTQYF.

This clone has only one observation. The rearrangement joins TRBV11-2 to TRBJ2-3; D is undetermined. Germline values: CDR1 SGHAT, CDR2 FQNNGV. V dropped 2 bases and J dropped 4 bases, with 10 bases sitting between them. The CDR3 contains 14 residues. The CDR3 DNA sequence: TGTGCCAGCAGCTTACAACGGTCGCCAGATACGCAGTATTTT. Protein sequence: CASSLQRSPDTQYF.